What follows are 7 T cell receptor beta chains derived from one specimen sequenced in a study of T cell responses to AZD1222 COVID-19 vaccine. The protocol was immunoSEQ multiplex PCR, while the TCRdb copy is restricted to in-frame clones and leaves out a portion. The sample contains 110,000 to 150,000 clones, approximately 85% of which appear only once. The source material was peripheral blood, sampled on day 0 of AZD1222 vaccination. These TCRs come from an adult in good health.

The chain is built from TRBV5-1 and TRBJ1-1; no firm D call. This CDR3 is 16 amino acids long. Trimming pared 0 bases from V and 2 bases from J, leaving 14 bases between. Germline V gene sequence: CDR1 SGHRS, CDR2 YFSETQ. This CDR3 is CASSLEEGVDNTEAFF. The CDR3 coding sequence is TGCGCCAGCAGCTTGGAGGAGGGAGTGGATAACACTGAAGCTTTCTTT.

The chain combines TRBV27 with TRBJ1-1; D perhaps matches TRBD1 (6 bases). Trimming stripped 4 bases from V and 2 bases from J, with 14 bases between. The germline V gene has CDR1 MNHEY and CDR2 SMNVEV (reference sequence). The CDR3 has 15 amino acids. CDR3 DNA sequence: TGTGCCAGCAGTTCCCGGACAGACGTTAACACTGAAGCTTTCTTT. It specifies CASSSRTDVNTEAFF.

This rearrangement joins TRBV5-1 to TRBJ2-3, with 8 bases that match TRBD2. After removal of 1 base from V and 1 base from J, the junction contained 2 bases not matched to a gene. Germline assignment: CDR1 SGHRS and CDR2 YFSETQ. The CDR3 consists of 15 residues. This chain's CDR3 is CASSLTTSGTDTQYF. The DNA for the CDR3 is TGCGCCAGCAGCTTGACGACTAGCGGCACAGATACGCAGTATTTT.

V and J are TRBV12-3 or TRBV12-4 and TRBJ2-7; tentatively, D is TRBD1 (5 bases). The length of the CDR3 is 13 residues. Trimming pared 6 bases from V and 7 bases from J, leaving 16 bases between. CDR3 amino acids: CASRPGAYGEQYF. The CDR3 nucleotides are TGTGCCAGCAGGCCTGGGGCCTATGGTGAGCAGTACTTC.

The chain employs TRBV30 and TRBJ2-7, with 9 bases lining up with TRBD2. The V and J ends lost 1 base and 9 bases, in that order; junction bases with no gene match: 16. This CDR3 is built from 16 residues. Germline-derived CDR1 and CDR2 are GTSNPN and SVGIG (reference sequence). CDR3 nucleotide sequence: TGTGCCTGGAGTGATATTGGACTAGCGTTTCGTCGTGGGCAGTACTTC. Translated, it gives CAWSDIGLAFRRGQYF. The variable domain in full, with the rest retrieved from reference TRBV30 and TRBJ2-7, is SQTIHQWPATLVQPVGSPLSLECTVEGTSNPNLYWYRQAAGRGLQLLFYSVGIGQISSEVPQNLSASRPQDRQFILSSKKLLLSDSGFYLCAWSDIGLAFRRGQYFGPGTRLTVT.

This chain joins TRBV3-1 (or the pseudogene TRBV3-2) and TRBJ2-7; weak D call: TRBD2 (5 bases). V was cut by 5 bases and J by 2 bases, with 10 bases left in between. This CDR3 has 13 residues. From germline, CDR1 is LGHDT and CDR2 YNNKEL (reference sequence). The CDR3 spells CASSFGNPYEQYF. Written as DNA, the CDR3 is TGTGCCAGCAGCTTCGGGAACCCCTACGAGCAGTACTTC.

The rearrangement joins TRBV10-3 to TRBJ2-7; possible D gene TRBD1, 6 bases. CDR1 is ENHRY and CDR2 is SYGVKD in the germline V gene. V was clipped by 0 bases and J by 2 bases, with 11 bases between them. The CDR3 length is 15 residues. CDR3 coding DNA: TGTGCCATCAGTGAGTCGTCAGGGGCCCCCTACGAGCAGTACTTC. Its protein is CAISESSGAPYEQYF.